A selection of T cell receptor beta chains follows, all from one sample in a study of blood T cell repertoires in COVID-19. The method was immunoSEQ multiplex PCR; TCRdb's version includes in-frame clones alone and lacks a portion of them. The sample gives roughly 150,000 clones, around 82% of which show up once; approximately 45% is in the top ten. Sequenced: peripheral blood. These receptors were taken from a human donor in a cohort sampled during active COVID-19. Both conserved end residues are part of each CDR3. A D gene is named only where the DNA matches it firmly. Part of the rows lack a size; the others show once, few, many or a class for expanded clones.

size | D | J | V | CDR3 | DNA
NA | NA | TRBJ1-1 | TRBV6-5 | CASRGTSNTEAFF | TGTGCCAGCAGGGGGACATCGAACACTGAAGCTTTCTTT
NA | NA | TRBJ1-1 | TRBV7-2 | CASRETGGNTEAFF | TGTGCCAGCAGGGAGACAGGCGGGAACACTGAAGCTTTCTTT
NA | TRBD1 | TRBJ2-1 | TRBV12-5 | CASGWGTAYNEQFF | TGTGCTAGTGGTTGGGGGACAGCATACAATGAGCAGTTCTTC
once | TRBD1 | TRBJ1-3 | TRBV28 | CASRIQGASGNTIYF | TGTGCCAGCAGGATCCAGGGGGCATCTGGAAACACCATATATTTT
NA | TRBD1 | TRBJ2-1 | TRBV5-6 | CASSFRRTGPYNEQFF | TGTGCCAGCAGCTTTCGAAGGACAGGGCCCTACAATGAGCAGTTCTTC
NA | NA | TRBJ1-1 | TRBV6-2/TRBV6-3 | CASSYGQGLGSSEAFF | TGTGCCAGCAGTTACGGCCAGGGTCTCGGGTCTTCTGAAGCTTTCTTT
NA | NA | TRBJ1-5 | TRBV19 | CASSIEGGSKPQHF | TGTGCCAGTAGTATAGAGGGAGGGTCGAAGCCCCAGCATTTT
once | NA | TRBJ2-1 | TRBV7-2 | CASSPSRNEQFF | TGTGCCAGCAGCCCTTCGCGCAATGAGCAGTTCTTC
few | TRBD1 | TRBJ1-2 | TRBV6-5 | CASSYSRDSTYGYTF | TGTGCCAGCAGTTACTCGAGGGACAGTACTTATGGCTACACCTTC
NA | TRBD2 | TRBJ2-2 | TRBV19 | CASSPSGGRTGELFF | TGTGCCAGTAGCCCAAGCGGGGGACGCACCGGGGAGCTGTTTTTT
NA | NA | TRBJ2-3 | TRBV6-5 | CASSRRTGTDTQYF | TGTGCCAGCAGCCGCCGGACAGGCACAGATACGCAGTATTTT
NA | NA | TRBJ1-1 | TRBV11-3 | CASSLVLLRGMNTEAFF | TGTGCCAGCAGCTTAGTCTTGCTGAGGGGGATGAACACTGAAGCTTTCTTT
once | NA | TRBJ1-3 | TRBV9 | CASSVGGPGNTIYF | TGTGCCAGCAGCGTAGGAGGTCCTGGAAACACCATATATTTT
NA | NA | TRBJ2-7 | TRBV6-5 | CASSISPSYEQYF | TGTGCCAGCAGTATCAGCCCTAGCTACGAGCAGTACTTC
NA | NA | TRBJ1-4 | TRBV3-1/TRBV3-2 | CASSQEGRSGEKLFF | TGTGCCAGCAGCCAAGAAGGGAGGTCGGGTGAAAAACTGTTTTTT
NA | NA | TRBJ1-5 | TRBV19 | CASSTGLLGQPQHF | TGTGCCAGTAGTACAGGACTTCTCGGTCAGCCCCAGCATTTT